This section outlines one T cell receptor beta chain sequence together with its context. Its antigen is still unknown. The DNA is omitted, as the CDR3 cannot be located on it reliably, and the CDR3 follows TCRdb's listing. This entry comes from a study of OX40 agonist ivuxolimab in advanced cancers. Study background: Of the participants, 40% to 50% had some prior anti-PD-1, anti-PD-L1 or anti-CTLA-4 therapy, which was allowed. Three dose-escalation patients had partial responses: one with hepatocellular carcinoma and two with cutaneous melanoma.

TCRdb's table, derived via immunoSEQ multiplex PCR, lists solely in-frame clones and lacks some. In the table there are some 19,000 clones, 65% to 70% of which are singletons. Study findings and constraints: CD8+ T cells averaged more expanded clones than CD4+.

The germline CDR1 and CDR2 sequences are MDHEN and SYDVKM. The length of the CDR3 is 17 amino acids, counting both ends. This receptor was taken from an adult with an advanced solid tumor such as melanoma, head and neck, liver or kidney cancer. The source material was CD4+ or CD8+ T cells sorted from blood, sampled in a trial of the OX40 agonist ivuxolimab. The V and J genes are TRBV28 and TRBJ1-2. The CDR3 spells CASSSSTEGTFNYGYTF.